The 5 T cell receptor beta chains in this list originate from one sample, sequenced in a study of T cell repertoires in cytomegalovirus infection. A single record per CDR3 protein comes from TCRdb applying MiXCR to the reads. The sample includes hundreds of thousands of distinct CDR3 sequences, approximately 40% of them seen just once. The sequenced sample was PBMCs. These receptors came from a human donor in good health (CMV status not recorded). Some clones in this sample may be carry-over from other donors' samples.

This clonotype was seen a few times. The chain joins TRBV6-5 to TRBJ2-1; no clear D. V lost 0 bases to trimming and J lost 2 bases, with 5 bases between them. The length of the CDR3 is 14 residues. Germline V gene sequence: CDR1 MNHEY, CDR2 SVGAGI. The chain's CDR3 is CASSYSPAYNEQFF. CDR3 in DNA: TGTGCCAGCAGTTACTCTCCAGCCTACAATGAGCAGTTCTTC.

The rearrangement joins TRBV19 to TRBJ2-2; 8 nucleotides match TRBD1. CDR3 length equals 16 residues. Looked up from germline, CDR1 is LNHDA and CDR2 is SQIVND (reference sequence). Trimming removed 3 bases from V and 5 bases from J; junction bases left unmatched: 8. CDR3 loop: CASSIQGATRTGELFF. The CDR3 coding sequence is TGTGCCAGTAGTATTCAGGGGGCAACCAGGACCGGGGAGCTGTTTTTT.

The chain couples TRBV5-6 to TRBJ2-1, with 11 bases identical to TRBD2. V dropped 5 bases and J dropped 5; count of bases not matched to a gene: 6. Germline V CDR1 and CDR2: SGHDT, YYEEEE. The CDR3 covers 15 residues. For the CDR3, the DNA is TGTGCCAGCAGTCCCGGGACTAGCGGCCACAATGAGCAGTTCTTC. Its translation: CASSPGTSGHNEQFF.

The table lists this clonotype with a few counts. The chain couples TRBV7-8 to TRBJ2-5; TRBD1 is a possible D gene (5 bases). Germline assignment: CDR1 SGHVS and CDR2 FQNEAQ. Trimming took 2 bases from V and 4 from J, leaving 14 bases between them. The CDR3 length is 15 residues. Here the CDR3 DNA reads TGTGCCAGCAGCTTACCGGCAGGGTTGAGAGAGACCCAGTACTTC. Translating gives CASSLPAGLRETQYF.

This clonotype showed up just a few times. CDR3 in DNA: TGTGCCAGCAGCTTAGCAATGGGGGGGGCTGGGGAGACCCAGTACTTC. Protein: CASSLAMGGAGETQYF. This chain uses TRBV7-2 with TRBJ2-5; tentatively, D is TRBD2 (7 bases). The ends were cut back, 0 bases at V and 5 bases at J, with 16 bases in the middle. The CDR3 contains 16 residues. Looked up from germline, CDR1 is SGHTA and CDR2 is FQGNSA.